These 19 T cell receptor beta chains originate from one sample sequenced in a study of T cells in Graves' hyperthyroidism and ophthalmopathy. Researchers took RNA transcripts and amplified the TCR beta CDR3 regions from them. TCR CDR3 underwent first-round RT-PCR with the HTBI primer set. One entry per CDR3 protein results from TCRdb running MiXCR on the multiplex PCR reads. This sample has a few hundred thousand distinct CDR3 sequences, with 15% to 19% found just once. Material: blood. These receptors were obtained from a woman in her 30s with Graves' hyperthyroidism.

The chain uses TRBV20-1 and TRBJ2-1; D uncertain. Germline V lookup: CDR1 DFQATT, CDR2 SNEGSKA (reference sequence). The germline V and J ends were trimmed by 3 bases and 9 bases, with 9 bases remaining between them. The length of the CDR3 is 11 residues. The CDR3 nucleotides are TGCAGTGCTAGTCCGGGCGGTGAGCAGTTCTTC. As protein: CSASPGGEQFF.

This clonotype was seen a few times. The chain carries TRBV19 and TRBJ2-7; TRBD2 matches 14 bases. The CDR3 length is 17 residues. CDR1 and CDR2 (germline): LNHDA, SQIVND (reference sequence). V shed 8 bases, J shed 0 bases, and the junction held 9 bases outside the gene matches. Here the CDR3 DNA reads TGTGCCAGTTCCGGGACTAGCGGGAGAGGGGACTCCTACGAGCAGTACTTC. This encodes CASSGTSGRGDSYEQYF.

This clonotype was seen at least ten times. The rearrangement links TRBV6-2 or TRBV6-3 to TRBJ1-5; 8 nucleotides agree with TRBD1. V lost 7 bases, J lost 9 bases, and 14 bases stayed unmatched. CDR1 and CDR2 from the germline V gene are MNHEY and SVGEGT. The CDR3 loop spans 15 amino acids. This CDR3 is CASTQAGTGVLPQHF. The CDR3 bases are TGTGCCAGCACCCAGGCCGGGACAGGAGTGTTGCCCCAGCATTTT.

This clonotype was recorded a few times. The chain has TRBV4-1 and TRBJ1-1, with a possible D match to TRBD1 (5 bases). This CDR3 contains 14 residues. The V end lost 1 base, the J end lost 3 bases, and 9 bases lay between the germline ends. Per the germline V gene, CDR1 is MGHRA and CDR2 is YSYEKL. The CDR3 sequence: CASSQGRVDTEAFF. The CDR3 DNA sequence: TGCGCCAGCAGCCAAGGCAGGGTAGACACTGAAGCTTTCTTT.

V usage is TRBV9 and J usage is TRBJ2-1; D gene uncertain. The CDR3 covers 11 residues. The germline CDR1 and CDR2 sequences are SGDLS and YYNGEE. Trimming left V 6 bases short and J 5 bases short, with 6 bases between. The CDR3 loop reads CASKGNNEQFF. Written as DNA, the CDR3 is TGTGCCAGCAAAGGGAACAATGAGCAGTTCTTC.

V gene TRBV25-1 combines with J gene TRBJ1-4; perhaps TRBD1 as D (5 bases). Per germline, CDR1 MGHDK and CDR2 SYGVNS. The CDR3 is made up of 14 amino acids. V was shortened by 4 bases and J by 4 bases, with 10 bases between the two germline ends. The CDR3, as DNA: TGTGCCAGCAGTGCGACTCAGGGTAATGAAAAACTGTTTTTT. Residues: CASSATQGNEKLFF.

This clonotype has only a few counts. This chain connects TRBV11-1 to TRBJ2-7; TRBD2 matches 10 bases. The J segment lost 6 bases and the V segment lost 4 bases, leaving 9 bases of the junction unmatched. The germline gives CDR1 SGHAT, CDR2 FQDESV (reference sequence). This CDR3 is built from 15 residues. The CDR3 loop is CASSSEAGGVGEQYF. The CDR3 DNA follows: TGTGCCAGCAGCTCGGAAGCGGGAGGGGTAGGCGAGCAGTACTTC.

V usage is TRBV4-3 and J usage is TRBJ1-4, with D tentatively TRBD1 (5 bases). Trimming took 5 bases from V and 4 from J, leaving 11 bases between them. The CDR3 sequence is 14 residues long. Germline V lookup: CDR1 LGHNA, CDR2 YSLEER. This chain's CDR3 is CASSSQGYNEKLFF. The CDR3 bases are TGCGCCAGCAGCTCTCAGGGTTATAATGAAAAACTGTTTTTT.

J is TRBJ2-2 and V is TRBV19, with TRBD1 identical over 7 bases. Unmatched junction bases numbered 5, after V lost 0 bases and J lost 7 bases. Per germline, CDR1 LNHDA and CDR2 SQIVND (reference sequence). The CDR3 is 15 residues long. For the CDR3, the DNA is TGTGCCAGTAGTATAGAGGACAGGCCCCTCGGGGAGCTGTTTTTT. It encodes CASSIEDRPLGELFF.

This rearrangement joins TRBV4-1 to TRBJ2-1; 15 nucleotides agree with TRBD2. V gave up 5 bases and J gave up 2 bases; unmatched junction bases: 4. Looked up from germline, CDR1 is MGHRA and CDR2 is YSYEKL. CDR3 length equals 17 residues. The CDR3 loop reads CASSFRTSGRAYNEQFF. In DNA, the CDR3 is TGCGCCAGCAGCTTCAGGACTAGCGGGAGGGCCTACAATGAGCAGTTCTTC.

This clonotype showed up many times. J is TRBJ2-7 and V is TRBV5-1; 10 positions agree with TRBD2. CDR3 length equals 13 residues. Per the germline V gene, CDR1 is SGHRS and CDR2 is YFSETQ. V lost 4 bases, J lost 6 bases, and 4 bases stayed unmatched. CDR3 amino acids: CASSPGLAFEQYF. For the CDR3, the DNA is TGCGCCAGCAGCCCGGGACTAGCGTTCGAGCAGTACTTC.

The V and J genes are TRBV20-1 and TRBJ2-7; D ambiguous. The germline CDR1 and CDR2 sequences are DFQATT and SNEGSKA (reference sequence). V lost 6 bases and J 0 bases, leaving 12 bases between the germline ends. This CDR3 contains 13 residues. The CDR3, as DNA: TGCAGTGCAGTGGCAGTGAGCTCCTACGAGCAGTACTTC. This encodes CSAVAVSSYEQYF.

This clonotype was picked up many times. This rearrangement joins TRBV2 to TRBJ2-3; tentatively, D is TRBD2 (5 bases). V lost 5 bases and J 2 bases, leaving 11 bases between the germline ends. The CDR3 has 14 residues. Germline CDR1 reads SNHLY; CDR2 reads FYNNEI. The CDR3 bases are TGTGCCAGCAGTAGTACAGCGGACACAGATACGCAGTATTTT. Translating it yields CASSSTADTDTQYF.

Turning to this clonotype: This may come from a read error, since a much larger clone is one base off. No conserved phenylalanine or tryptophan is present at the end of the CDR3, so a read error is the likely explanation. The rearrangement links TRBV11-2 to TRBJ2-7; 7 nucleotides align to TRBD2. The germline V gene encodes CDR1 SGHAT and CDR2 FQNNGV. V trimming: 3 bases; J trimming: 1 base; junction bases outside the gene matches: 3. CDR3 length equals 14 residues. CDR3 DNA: TGTGCCAGCAGCTTTGGGGGAGGGTCCTACGAGCAGTACCTC. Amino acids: CASSFGGGSYEQYL.

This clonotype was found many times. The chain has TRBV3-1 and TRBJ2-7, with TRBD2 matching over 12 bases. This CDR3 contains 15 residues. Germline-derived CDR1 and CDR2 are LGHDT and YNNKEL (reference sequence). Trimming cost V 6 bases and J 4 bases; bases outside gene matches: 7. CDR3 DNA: TGTGCCAGCAGGAAACGACTAGCGGGAGAATACGAGCAGTACTTC. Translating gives CASRKRLAGEYEQYF.

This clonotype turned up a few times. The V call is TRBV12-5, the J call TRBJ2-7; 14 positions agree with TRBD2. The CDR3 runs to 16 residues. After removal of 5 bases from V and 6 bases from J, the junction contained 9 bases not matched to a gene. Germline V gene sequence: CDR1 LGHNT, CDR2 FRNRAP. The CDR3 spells CASGRGLAGVQGEQYF. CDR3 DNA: TGTGCTAGTGGTCGGGGACTAGCGGGAGTTCAGGGCGAGCAGTACTTC.

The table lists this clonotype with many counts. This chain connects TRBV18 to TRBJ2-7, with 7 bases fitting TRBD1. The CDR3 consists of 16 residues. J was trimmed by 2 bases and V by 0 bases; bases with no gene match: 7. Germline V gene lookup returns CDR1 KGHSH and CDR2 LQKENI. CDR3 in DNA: TGTGCCAGCTCACCACCGGTCGTGACAGGGCCCTACGAGCAGTACTTC. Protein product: CASSPPVVTGPYEQYF.

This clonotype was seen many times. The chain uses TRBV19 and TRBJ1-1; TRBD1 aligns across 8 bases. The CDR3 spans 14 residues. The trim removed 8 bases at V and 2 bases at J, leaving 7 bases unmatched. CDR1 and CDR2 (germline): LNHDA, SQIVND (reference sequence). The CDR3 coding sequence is TGTGCCAGTCGGGGACAGGCAATCAACACTGAAGCTTTCTTT. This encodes CASRGQAINTEAFF.

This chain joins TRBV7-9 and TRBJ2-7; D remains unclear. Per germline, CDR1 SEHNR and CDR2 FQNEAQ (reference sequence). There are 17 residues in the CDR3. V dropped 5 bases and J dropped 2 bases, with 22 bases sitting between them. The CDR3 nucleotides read TGTGCCAGCAGCCCTCCCCTGACCCGCAAGAGGACCTACGAGCAGTACTTC. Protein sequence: CASSPPLTRKRTYEQYF.